The clone carrying this T cell receptor (beta chain) has a handful of counts. The antigen remains unidentified. Quantitative barcoded 5'-RACE was used to prepare TCR beta libraries. A single record per CDR3 protein comes from TCRdb applying MiXCR to the 5' RACE reads. The sample contains about 36,000 distinct CDR3 sequences, about an eighth of which appear only once. V dropped 6 bases and J dropped 2; count of bases not matched to a gene: 4. The germline V gene has CDR1 MNHEY and CDR2 SMNVEV (reference sequence). The length of the CDR3 is 14 residues. These data come from a study of CD8 T cells in ankylosing spondylitis. Whole-study results and caveats: Reportedly, disease-linked clones are significantly enriched in ankylosing spondylitis patients' matched synovial fluid.

The source is a male donor with ankylosing spondylitis. Input material: synovial fluid, either unsorted or a sorted T cell fraction (not recorded which). This chain uses TRBV27 with TRBJ2-1; 7 bases align to TRBD2. The CDR3 loop reads CASRLATAYNEQFF. CDR3 in DNA: TGTGCCAGCAGACTAGCGACCGCCTACAATGAGCAGTTCTTC.